The 5 T cell receptor beta chains in this list originate from one sample, sequenced in a study of blood T cells in healthy people across ages. Together with a sample-barcoded 5' primer, a J-beta primer mix was included in a second PCR lasting about 6 to 11 cycles. MiXCR, applied by TCRdb to the 5' RACE reads, yields one record per CDR3 protein. The sample includes 650,000 to 800,000 distinct CDR3 sequences, approximately 52% of them seen just once. The sequencing input was blood. Every receptor here comes from a woman of 80 years or more in good health.

This clonotype has ten or more counts. The chain carries TRBV4-1 and TRBJ2-7; 7 positions match TRBD2. This CDR3 is 17 amino acids long. Trimming cost V 1 base and J 0 bases; bases outside gene matches: 9. Per the germline V gene, CDR1 is MGHRA and CDR2 is YSYEKL. The chain's CDR3 is CASSQVSSSGISYEQYF. The CDR3 nucleotides read TGCGCCAGCAGCCAAGTGTCCTCCAGCGGGATCTCCTACGAGCAGTACTTC.

This chain links TRBV10-3 with TRBJ2-6; 7 positions agree with TRBD1. This CDR3 contains 17 residues. From germline, CDR1 is ENHRY and CDR2 SYGVKD. V trimming: 2 bases; J trimming: 0 bases; junction bases outside the gene matches: 4. The chain's CDR3 is CAISEGTGVSGANVLTF. The CDR3 coding sequence is TGTGCCATCAGTGAGGGCACAGGGGTCTCTGGGGCCAACGTCCTGACTTTC.

V gene TRBV4-1 combines with J gene TRBJ2-1, with 10 bases that match TRBD2. This CDR3 region has 16 residues. Germline CDR1 is MGHRA and CDR2 is YSYEKL. The V and J ends lost 6 bases and 7 bases, in that order; junction bases with no gene match: 12. CDR3 residues: CASRPGLAGVNNEQFF. As DNA, the CDR3 is TGCGCCAGCAGGCCAGGCCTAGCGGGAGTGAATAATGAGCAGTTCTTC.

Regarding this clonotype: The junction departs from the called germline gene at one end, perhaps through a read error. V gene TRBV11-2 combines with J gene TRBJ2-2; maybe TRBD1 (6 bases). The CDR3 covers 14 residues. Germline CDR1 SGHAT, CDR2 FQNNGV. The CDR3 spells CAGSRQVNTGELFF. In DNA form, the CDR3 reads TGTGCCGGCAGCCGACAGGTGAACACCGGGGAGCTGTTTTTT.

The gene calls are TRBV5-1 and TRBJ2-7; D possibly corresponds to TRBD1 (6 bases). The CDR3 has 15 amino acids. Trimming took 3 bases from V and 0 from J, leaving 13 bases between them. In germline, CDR1 is SGHRS, CDR2 YFSETQ. CDR3 DNA: TGCGCCAGCAGCTGGAGGCAGGGGAGCTCCTACGAGCAGTACTTC. Its protein is CASSWRQGSSYEQYF.